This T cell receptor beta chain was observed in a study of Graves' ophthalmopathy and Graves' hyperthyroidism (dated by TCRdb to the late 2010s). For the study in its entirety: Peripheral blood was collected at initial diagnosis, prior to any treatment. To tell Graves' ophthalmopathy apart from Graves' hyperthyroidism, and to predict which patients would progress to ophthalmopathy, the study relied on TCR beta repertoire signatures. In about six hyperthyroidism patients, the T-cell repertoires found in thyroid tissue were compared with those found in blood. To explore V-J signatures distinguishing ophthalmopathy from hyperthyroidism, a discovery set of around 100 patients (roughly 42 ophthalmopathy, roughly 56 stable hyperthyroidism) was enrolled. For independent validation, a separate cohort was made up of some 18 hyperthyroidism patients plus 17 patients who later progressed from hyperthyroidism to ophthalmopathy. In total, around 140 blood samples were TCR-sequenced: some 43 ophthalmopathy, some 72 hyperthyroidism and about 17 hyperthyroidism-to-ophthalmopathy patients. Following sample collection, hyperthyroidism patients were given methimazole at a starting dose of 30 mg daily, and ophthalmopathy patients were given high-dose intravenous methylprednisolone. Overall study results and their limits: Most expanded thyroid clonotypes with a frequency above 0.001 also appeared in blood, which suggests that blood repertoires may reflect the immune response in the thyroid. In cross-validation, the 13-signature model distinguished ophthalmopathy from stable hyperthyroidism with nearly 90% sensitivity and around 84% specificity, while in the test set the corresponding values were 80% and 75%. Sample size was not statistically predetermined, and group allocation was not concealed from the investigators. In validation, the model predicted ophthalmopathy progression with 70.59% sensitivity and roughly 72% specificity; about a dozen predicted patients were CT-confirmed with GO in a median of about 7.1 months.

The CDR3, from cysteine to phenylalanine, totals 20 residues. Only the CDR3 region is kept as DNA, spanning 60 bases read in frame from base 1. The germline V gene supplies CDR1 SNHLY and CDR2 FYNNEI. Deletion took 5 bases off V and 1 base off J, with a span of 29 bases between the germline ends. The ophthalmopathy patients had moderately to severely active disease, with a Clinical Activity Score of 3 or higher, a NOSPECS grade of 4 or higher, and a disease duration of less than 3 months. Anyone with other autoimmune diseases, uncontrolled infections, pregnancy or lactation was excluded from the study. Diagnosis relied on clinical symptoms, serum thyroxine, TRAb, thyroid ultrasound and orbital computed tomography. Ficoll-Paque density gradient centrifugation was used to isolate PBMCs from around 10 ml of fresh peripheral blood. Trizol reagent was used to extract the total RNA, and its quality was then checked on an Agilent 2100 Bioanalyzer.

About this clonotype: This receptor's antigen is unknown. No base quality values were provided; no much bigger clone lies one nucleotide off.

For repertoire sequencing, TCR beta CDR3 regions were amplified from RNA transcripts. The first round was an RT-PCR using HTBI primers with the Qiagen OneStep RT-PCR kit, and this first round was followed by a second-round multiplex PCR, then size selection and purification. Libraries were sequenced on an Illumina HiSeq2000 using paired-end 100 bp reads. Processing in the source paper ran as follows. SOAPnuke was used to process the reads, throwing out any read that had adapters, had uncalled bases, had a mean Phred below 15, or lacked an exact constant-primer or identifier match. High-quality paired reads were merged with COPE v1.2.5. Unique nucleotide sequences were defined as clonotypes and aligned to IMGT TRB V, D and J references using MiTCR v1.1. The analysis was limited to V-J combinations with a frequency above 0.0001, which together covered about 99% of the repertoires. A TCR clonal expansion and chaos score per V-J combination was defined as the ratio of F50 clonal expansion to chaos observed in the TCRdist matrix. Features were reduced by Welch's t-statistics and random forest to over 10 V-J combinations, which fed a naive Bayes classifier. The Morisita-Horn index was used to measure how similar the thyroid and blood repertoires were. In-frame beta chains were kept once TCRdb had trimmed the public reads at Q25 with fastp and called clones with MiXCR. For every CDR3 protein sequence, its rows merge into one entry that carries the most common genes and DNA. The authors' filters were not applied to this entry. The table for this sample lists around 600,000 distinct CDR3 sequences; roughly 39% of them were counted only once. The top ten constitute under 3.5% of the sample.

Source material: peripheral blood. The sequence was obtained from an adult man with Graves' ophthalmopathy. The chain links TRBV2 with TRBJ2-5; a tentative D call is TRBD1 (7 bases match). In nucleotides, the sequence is TGTGCCAGCAGTTACCAAAGACAGGGAGGAAGCTCCCCGTTCCAAGAGACCCAGTACTTC. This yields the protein CASSYQRQGGSSPFQETQYF.